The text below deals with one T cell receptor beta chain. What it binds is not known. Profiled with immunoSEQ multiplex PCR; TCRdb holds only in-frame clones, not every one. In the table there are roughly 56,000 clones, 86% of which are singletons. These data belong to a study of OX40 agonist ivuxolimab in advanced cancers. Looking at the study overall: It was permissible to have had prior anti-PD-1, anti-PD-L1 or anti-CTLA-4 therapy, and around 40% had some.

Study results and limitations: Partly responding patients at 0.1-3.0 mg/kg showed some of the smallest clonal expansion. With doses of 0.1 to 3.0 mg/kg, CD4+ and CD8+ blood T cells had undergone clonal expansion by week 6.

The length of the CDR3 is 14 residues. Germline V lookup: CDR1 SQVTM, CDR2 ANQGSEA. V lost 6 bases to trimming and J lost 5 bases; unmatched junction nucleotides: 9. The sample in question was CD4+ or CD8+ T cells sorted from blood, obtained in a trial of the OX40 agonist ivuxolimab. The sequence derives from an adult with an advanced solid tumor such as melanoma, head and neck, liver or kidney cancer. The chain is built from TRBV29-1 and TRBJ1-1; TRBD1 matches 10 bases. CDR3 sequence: CSVRRQGAQTEAFF. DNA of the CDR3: TGCAGCGTCCGACGACAGGGGGCGCAAACTGAAGCTTTCTTT. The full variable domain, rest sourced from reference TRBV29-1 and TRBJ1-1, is SAVISQKPSRDICQRGTSLTIQCQVDSQVTMMFWYRQQPGQSLTLIATANQGSEATYESGFVIDKFPISRPNLTFSTLTVSNMSPEDSSIYLCSVRRQGAQTEAFFGQGTRLTVV.